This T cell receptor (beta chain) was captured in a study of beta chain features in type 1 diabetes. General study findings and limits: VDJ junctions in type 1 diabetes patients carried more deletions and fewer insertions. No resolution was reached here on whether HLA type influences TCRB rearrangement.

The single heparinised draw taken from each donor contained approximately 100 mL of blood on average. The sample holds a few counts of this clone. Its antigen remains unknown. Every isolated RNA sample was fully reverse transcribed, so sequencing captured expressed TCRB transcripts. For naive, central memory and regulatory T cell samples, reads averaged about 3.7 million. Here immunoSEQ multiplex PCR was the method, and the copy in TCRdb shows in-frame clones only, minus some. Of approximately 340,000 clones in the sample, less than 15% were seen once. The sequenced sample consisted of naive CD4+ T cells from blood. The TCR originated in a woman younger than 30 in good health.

Written as DNA, the CDR3 is TGCGCCAGCAGACTAGGGACAGGCGACACCGGGGAGCTGTTTTTT. Translating it yields CASRLGTGDTGELFF. The V gene is TRBV5-1, the J gene TRBJ2-2, with 8 bases that match TRBD1. The CDR3 contains 15 residues. Germline-derived CDR1 and CDR2 are SGHRS and YFSETQ. Germline trimming cut 5 bases from V and 3 bases from J; bases unmatched to any gene: 6.